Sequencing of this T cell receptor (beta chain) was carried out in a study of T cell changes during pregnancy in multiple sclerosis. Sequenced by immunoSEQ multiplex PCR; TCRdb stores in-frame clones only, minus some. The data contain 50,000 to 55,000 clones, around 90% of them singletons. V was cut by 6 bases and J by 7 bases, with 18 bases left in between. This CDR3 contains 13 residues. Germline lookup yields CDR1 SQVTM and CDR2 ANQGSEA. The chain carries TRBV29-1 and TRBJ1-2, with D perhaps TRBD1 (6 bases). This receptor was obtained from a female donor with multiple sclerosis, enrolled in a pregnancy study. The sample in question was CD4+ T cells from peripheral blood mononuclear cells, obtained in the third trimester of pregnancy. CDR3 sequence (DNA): TGCAGCGTCCAAGGCGAGGGGGTCGGTGGCTACACCTTC. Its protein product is CSVQGEGVGGYTF.